A single sample is the source of the 20 T cell receptor beta chains below, sequenced in a study of liver allograft versus peripheral blood T cells. For the study at large: What was compared were the T cell receptor repertoires in transplanted livers and those in the peripheral blood of recipients.

A single record per CDR3 protein comes from TCRdb applying MiXCR to the reads. The sample has roughly 3,500 distinct CDR3 sequences, 16% seen once. The receptors stem from a human patient who had a liver transplant. Some of the T cells may derive from the graft donor.

This clonotype was counted ten times or more. In nucleotides, the CDR3 is TGCAGTGCTAGCTCGGTAGGGGGCAATCAGCCCCAGCATTTT. Protein product: CSASSVGGNQPQHF. This chain uses TRBV20-1 with TRBJ1-5; weak D call: TRBD1 (5 bases). CDR1 is DFQATT, CDR2 SNEGSKA, per germline (reference sequence). The V end lost 3 bases, the J end lost 2 bases, and 11 bases lay between the germline ends. This CDR3 spans 14 amino acids.

This clonotype is medium-sized by share. The rearrangement links TRBV6-2 or TRBV6-3 to TRBJ1-1; 10 nucleotides line up with TRBD1. This CDR3 has 11 amino acids. The V segment lost 5 bases and the J segment 10 bases; nucleotides outside the gene matches: 1. CDR1 and CDR2 from the germline V gene are MNHEY and SVGEGT. CDR3 nucleotides: TGTGCCAGCAGTGACAGGGGGCGAGCTTTCTTT. It is translated as CASSDRGRAFF.

By sample share, this clonotype is medium-sized. This chain joins TRBV15 and TRBJ2-3; D is uncertain. The CDR3 is 14 residues long. The germline V gene has CDR1 LNHNV and CDR2 YYDKDF (reference sequence). V was shortened by 5 bases and J by 4 bases, with 13 bases between the two germline ends. The DNA of the CDR3 is TGTGCCACCAGCCGGAACCCCGAGCCAGATACGCAGTATTTT. Amino acid sequence: CATSRNPEPDTQYF.

This clonotype was counted a few times. At one end, the junction sequence differs from germline, possibly due to a read error. The chain couples TRBV5-5 to TRBJ1-2; no clear D. The germline gives CDR1 SGHKS, CDR2 YYEKEE (reference sequence). The CDR3 is 14 amino acids. CDR3 coding DNA: TGTGTCAGCAGCTTGGAGGACGGGCCTATAGGCTACACCTTC. Translated: CVSSLEDGPIGYTF.

This clonotype is medium-sized. V gene TRBV5-4 combines with J gene TRBJ1-2; 10 nucleotides agree with TRBD1. Germline V gene data show CDR1 as SGHNT and CDR2 as YYREEE (reference sequence). The CDR3 is 14 residues long. V dropped 4 bases and J dropped 1; count of bases not matched to a gene: 1. The CDR3 DNA follows: TGTGCCAGCAGCGGGGACAGGGGTAACTATGGCTACACCTTC. Translation: CASSGDRGNYGYTF.

In this sample, this clonotype is medium-sized. This sequence joins TRBV29-1 and TRBJ1-2; 9 bases are a match to TRBD1. The CDR3 contains 14 residues. The V gene's germline CDR1 is SQVTM and CDR2 ANQGSEA. V lost 4 bases, J lost 1 base, and 4 bases stayed unmatched. This CDR3 is CSVARDRVNYGYTF. CDR3 DNA sequence: TGCAGCGTTGCCCGGGACAGGGTTAACTATGGCTACACCTTC. The full variable domain, rest sourced from reference TRBV29-1 and TRBJ1-2, is SAVISQKPSRDICQRGTSLTIQCQVDSQVTMMFWYRQQPGQSLTLIATANQGSEATYESGFVIDKFPISRPNLTFSTLTVSNMSPEDSSIYLCSVARDRVNYGYTFGSGTRLTVV.

This clonotype was found many times. The chain recombines TRBV5-4 with TRBJ2-3, with D unresolved. The CDR3 consists of 14 residues. Germline CDR1 reads SGHNT; CDR2 reads YYREEE (reference sequence). Trimming left V 2 bases short and J 2 bases short, with 9 bases between. The CDR3 reads CASSFRGSTDTQYF. CDR3 sequence (DNA): TGTGCCAGCAGCTTTCGTGGATCCACAGATACGCAGTATTTT.

This clonotype is medium-sized (0.01 to 0.1%) within its sample. V gene TRBV5-6 combines with J gene TRBJ1-3, with TRBD1 as a possible D gene (5 bases). The CDR3 sequence is 19 residues long. The V gene's germline CDR1 is SGHDT and CDR2 YYEEEE. The V and J ends lost 3 bases and 5 bases respectively, with 27 bases between them. The CDR3 here is CASSSFRYDRRNFRNTIYF. The CDR3 nucleotides are TGTGCCAGCAGCTCTTTTCGCTATGACAGACGAAATTTTAGAAACACCATATATTTT.

This chain links TRBV7-2 with TRBJ2-5; possible D gene TRBD1, 5 bases. CDR1 is SGHTA and CDR2 is FQGNSA in the germline V gene. V dropped 2 bases and J dropped 14 bases, with 18 bases sitting between them. The CDR3 contains 13 residues. The CDR3 reads CASSLTRQNILYF. In DNA form, the CDR3 reads TGTGCCAGCAGCTTAACGCGACAGAATATACTTTACTTC.

CDR3 nucleotide sequence: TGCGCCAGCAGCCAAGATTGGGGTGGGGAAGCTTTCTTT. As protein: CASSQDWGGEAFF. The chain employs TRBV4-1 and TRBJ1-1; unclear D gene. Per germline, CDR1 MGHRA and CDR2 YSYEKL. V gave up 0 bases and J gave up 8 bases, with 10 bases separating them. The length of the CDR3 is 13 residues.

By share, this clonotype ranks as medium-sized. This chain joins TRBV19 and TRBJ1-5; D is perhaps TRBD1 (6 bases). The CDR3 contains 15 residues. Germline V gene lookup returns CDR1 LNHDA and CDR2 SQIVND (reference sequence). The germline V and J ends were trimmed by 8 bases and 1 base, with 15 bases remaining between them. The DNA for the CDR3 is TGTGCCAGTGGACTAGAGGGGGTCAGCAATCAGCCCCAGCATTTT. Protein sequence: CASGLEGVSNQPQHF. Using reference TRBV19 and TRBJ1-5 for the parts outside the CDR3, the full variable domain is DGGITQSPKYLFRKEGQNVTLSCEQNLNHDAMYWYRQDPGQGLRLIYYSQIVNDFQKGDIAEGYSVSREKKESFPLTVTSAQKNPTAFYLCASGLEGVSNQPQHFGDGTRLSIL.

This clonotype came up a few times. The genes are TRBV5-4 and TRBJ2-3, with D perhaps matching TRBD1 (6 bases). The V end lost 0 bases, the J end lost 1 base, and 9 bases lay between the germline ends. From germline, CDR1 is SGHNT and CDR2 YYREEE (reference sequence). This CDR3 comprises 15 residues. DNA of the CDR3: TGTGCCAGCAGCTTGGCTGGGGGCCGCACAGATACGCAGTATTTT. Translated, it gives CASSLAGGRTDTQYF.

The chain combines TRBV5-4 with TRBJ2-3; D call uncertain. The CDR3 spans 13 residues. The V end was cut by 4 bases, the J end by 1 base, with 7 bases between. Per germline, CDR1 SGHNT and CDR2 YYREEE (reference sequence). The CDR3 protein is CASSQAGTDTQYF. The CDR3 DNA reads TGTGCCAGCAGCCAAGCCGGCACAGATACGCAGTATTTT. The whole variable domain, remainder taken from reference TRBV5-4 and TRBJ2-3, is ETGVTQSPTHLIKTRGQQVTLRCSSQSGHNTVSWYQQALGQGPQFIFQYYREEENGRGNFPPRFSGLQFPNYSSELNVNALELDDSALYLCASSQAGTDTQYFGPGTRLTVL.

This clonotype was counted at least ten times. The chain carries TRBV7-2 and TRBJ2-1; D remains unclear. Germline assignment: CDR1 SGHTA and CDR2 FQGNSA. V dropped 1 base and J dropped 6 bases, with 10 bases sitting between them. CDR3 length: 14 amino acids. CDR3 region: CASSLGGPGNEQFF. The CDR3 DNA reads as TGTGCCAGCAGCTTAGGAGGCCCGGGCAATGAGCAGTTCTTC.

This clonotype qualifies as medium-sized. V is TRBV6-2 or TRBV6-3 and J is TRBJ1-1; D unclear. V lost 2 bases, J lost 1 base, and 5 bases lay in between. In germline, CDR1 is MNHEY, CDR2 SVGEGT. CDR3 length equals 13 residues. CDR3: CASSYQTNTEAFF. DNA for the CDR3: TGTGCCAGCAGTTACCAGACGAACACTGAAGCTTTCTTT.

This clonotype qualifies as medium-sized. The gene calls are TRBV6-1 and TRBJ2-7; 7 bases are shared with TRBD1. Germline values: CDR1 MNHNS, CDR2 SASEGT. The V and J ends lost 4 bases and 4 bases, in that order; junction bases with no gene match: 4. This CDR3 is built from 13 residues. The CDR3 coding sequence is TGTGCCAGCAGTGTAACAGGGGCGTACGAGCAGTACGTC. It translates to CASSVTGAYEQYV.

This chain connects TRBV18 to TRBJ1-4; D unresolved. CDR1 KGHSH and CDR2 LQKENI come from the germline V gene. V lost 4 bases and J 6 bases, leaving 9 bases between the germline ends. The CDR3 runs to 13 residues. CDR3 in amino acids: CASSREAHEKLFF. CDR3 bases: TGTGCCAGCTCACGGGAGGCGCATGAAAAACTGTTTTTT.

This clonotype is deemed medium-sized. The chain links TRBV5-4 to TRBJ1-2; a weak D match, TRBD1 (5 bases). Trimming removed 4 bases from V and 6 bases from J, with 22 bases in between. This CDR3 region has 16 residues. CDR1 is SGHNT, CDR2 YYREEE, per germline (reference sequence). For the CDR3, the DNA is TGTGCCAGCAGCCCCATGGGCGGGGGGAGCCAGAATGGCTACACCTTC. It yields the protein CASSPMGGGSQNGYTF. Full variable domain (outside the CDR3, taken from reference TRBV5-4 and TRBJ1-2): ETGVTQSPTHLIKTRGQQVTLRCSSQSGHNTVSWYQQALGQGPQFIFQYYREEENGRGNFPPRFSGLQFPNYSSELNVNALELDDSALYLCASSPMGGGSQNGYTFGSGTRLTVV.

This chain uses TRBV19 with TRBJ1-1, with D hard to call. The ends were cut back, 5 bases at V and 1 base at J, with 11 bases in the middle. CDR3 length: 14 residues. CDR1 LNHDA and CDR2 SQIVND come from the germline V gene (reference sequence). CDR3: CASSPPGRNTEAFF. DNA for the CDR3: TGTGCCAGTAGTCCACCCGGACGGAACACTGAAGCTTTCTTT.

Concerning this clonotype itself: Given a much more abundant clone one base away, this may be a read error. J is TRBJ2-7 and V is TRBV6-2 or TRBV6-3; D is unresolved. The CDR3 loop spans 12 amino acids. Germline V gene sequence: CDR1 MNHEY, CDR2 SVGEGT. V lost 7 bases and J lost 8, with 15 bases in between. The CDR3 spells CASITRLLQQYF. The CDR3 DNA reads as TGTGCCAGCATTACCCGACTTCTCCAGCAGTACTTC.